The rows below give T cell receptor beta chains drawn from one sample of a study of OX40 agonist ivuxolimab in advanced cancers. The protocol was immunoSEQ multiplex PCR, while the TCRdb copy is restricted to in-frame clones and leaves out a portion. This table holds about 91,000 clones, 70% to 90% found once. Specimen: CD4+ or CD8+ T cells sorted from blood, collected in a trial of the OX40 agonist ivuxolimab. These receptors all come from an adult with an advanced solid tumor such as melanoma, head and neck, liver or kidney cancer. CDR3s include the opening cysteine and the closing phenylalanine or tryptophan. A D gene is named only where the DNA matches it firmly. The listing skips clone size in some rows; elsewhere it reads once, few, many or a size class.

J gene,clone size,V gene,D gene,CDR3 DNA,CDR3 protein
TRBJ2-5,-,TRBV28,TRBD2,TGTGCCAGCAGTTTATCTAGCGGGATCGAGACCCAGTACTTC,CASSLSSGIETQYF
TRBJ2-3,-,TRBV19,TRBD2,TGTGCCAGTAGGGGACTAGCGGGGGAGCGGCGTACGCAGTATTTT,CASRGLAGERRTQYF
TRBJ1-2,-,TRBV18,-,TGTGCCAGCTCACCACCTCAGGCAGCCTATGGCTACACCTTC,CASSPPQAAYGYTF
TRBJ1-1,-,TRBV9,-,TGTGCCAGCAGCGTAGGAACAGCCAACACTGAAGCTTTCTTT,CASSVGTANTEAFF
TRBJ1-5,-,TRBV19,TRBD1,TGTGCCAGTAGTATTAAAGAGACAGGGTACCAGCCCCAGCATTTT,CASSIKETGYQPQHF
TRBJ2-7,once,TRBV12-5,-,TGTGCTAGTGGTTTTGAAGGGTACGAGCAGTACTTC,CASGFEGYEQYF
TRBJ2-2,-,TRBV10-1,-,TGCGCCAGCGCAGCCCAAGCGGAGCCGAACACCGGGGAGCTGTTTTTT,CASAAQAEPNTGELFF
TRBJ2-3,-,TRBV6-5,TRBD1,TGTGCCAGCAGTTACTCCGGGACAGGGCTAGATACGCAGTATTTT,CASSYSGTGLDTQYF
TRBJ2-3,-,TRBV11-3,TRBD2,TGTGCCAGCAGCCGAATAGCGGGGTTCACAGATACGCAGTATTTT,CASSRIAGFTDTQYF
TRBJ2-7,once,TRBV29-1,TRBD1,TGCAGCGCTTCGGGGGGGGACAGGGGATACGAGCAGTACTTC,CSASGGDRGYEQYF
TRBJ1-2,-,TRBV15,-,TGTGCCACCAGCAGAGATTCCCACAGGTCGCGGGCTAGAACCTTC,CATSRDSHRSRARTF
TRBJ1-3,-,TRBV5-8,TRBD1,TGTGCCAGCAGCTTGGCTCGGGACAGCCTGAGCTCTGGAAACACCATATATTTT,CASSLARDSLSSGNTIYF
TRBJ2-1,-,TRBV11-2,-,TGTGCCAGCAGCTTCTTTAATGAGCAGTTCTTC,CASSFFNEQFF
TRBJ2-5,-,TRBV6-6,-,TGTGCCAGCAGTCCAAGGGGGGGAGAGACCCAGTACTTC,CASSPRGGETQYF
TRBJ1-1,-,TRBV5-6,-,TGTGCCAGCAGCTTGTTCAGGGTCAACACTGAAGCTTTCTTT,CASSLFRVNTEAFF
TRBJ2-7,-,TRBV9,-,TGTGCCAGCAGCGCCTCCGGGACTGGGTCCTACGAGCAGTACTTC,CASSASGTGSYEQYF
TRBJ2-1,-,TRBV25-1,-,TGTGCCAGCAGTGGCCCAAACTCCTACAATGAGCAGTTCTTC,CASSGPNSYNEQFF
TRBJ1-1,-,TRBV28,-,TGTGCCAGCAGTTTACCGGGCACAGGCATGAACACTGAAGCTTTCTTT,CASSLPGTGMNTEAFF
TRBJ1-1,-,TRBV29-1,-,TGCAGCGTTGAGAAGGTAATGAACACTGAAGCTTTCTTT,CSVEKVMNTEAFF
TRBJ2-1,-,TRBV9,TRBD2,TGTGCCAGCAGCGGGACTAGCGGGAGCTCCTACAATGAGCAGTTCTTC,CASSGTSGSSYNEQFF
TRBJ2-1,-,TRBV29-1,TRBD1,TGCAGCGCCCGGGACAGGGGGCCGGATGAGCAGTTCTTC,CSARDRGPDEQFF
TRBJ2-5,-,TRBV7-7,TRBD2,TGTGCTAGCAGCCCTCAGAGCGGGAGTAGGGAGACCCAGTACTTC,CASSPQSGSRETQYF
TRBJ2-2,once,TRBV23-1,TRBD1,TGCGCCAGCAGTCAATGGGCACTCCGGGACAGGGGTAACGGGGAGCTGTTTTTT,CASSQWALRDRGNGELFF
TRBJ1-4,-,TRBV28,-,TGTGCCAGCAGTTTACCAGAAATTGTAAAACTGTTTTTT,CASSLPEIVKLFF
TRBJ1-2,-,TRBV6-6,TRBD1,TGTGCCAGCAGTCGGACAGGGGGTAAATATGGCTACACCTTC,CASSRTGGKYGYTF
TRBJ2-7,-,TRBV14,TRBD1,TGTGCCAGCAGCCAAGCGGGACAGGGGTTCTACGAGCAGTACTTC,CASSQAGQGFYEQYF
TRBJ1-1,once,TRBV29-1,-,TGCAGCGTTGCGGGGACTGAAGCTTTCTTT,CSVAGTEAFF
TRBJ2-2,-,TRBV28,-,TGTGCCAGCAGTTCTAACACCGGGGAGCTGTTTTTT,CASSSNTGELFF